A selection of T cell receptor beta chains follows, all from one sample in a study of T cells expressing NK-cell markers. With the 5' RACE reads reprocessed, TCRdb shows one record per CDR3 protein and no DNA. The ten most abundant clones cover about 63% of a sample with over 14,000 distinct CDR3 sequences. Source material: blood T cells: a sorted CD56 or NKG2C T cell subset, CD4+ or CD8+ T cells, or bulk PBMC T cells (not recorded which). The receptors here all came from a man aged 18-70 years in good health. Each CDR3 is given with its conserved first and last residue. Each record gives: V gene, clone size, J gene, CDR3 protein. Where a row states a size, it is once, few, many or the class of an expanded clone; other rows omit it.

v_gene: TRBV7-8; abundance: NA; j_gene: TRBJ2-7; CDR3aa: CASSPNPGTGSSYEQYF
v_gene: TRBV4-1; abundance: medium-sized; j_gene: TRBJ2-1; CDR3aa: CASSRDPSVNSYNEQFF
v_gene: TRBV29-1; abundance: NA; j_gene: TRBJ2-2; CDR3aa: CSVPFRGTGELFF
v_gene: TRBV20-1; abundance: NA; j_gene: TRBJ2-5; CDR3aa: CSASTGPVIQETQYF
v_gene: TRBV5-6; abundance: NA; j_gene: TRBJ1-5; CDR3aa: CASSWGGALSNQPQHF
v_gene: TRBV3-1; abundance: NA; j_gene: TRBJ2-1; CDR3aa: CASSLVGGPNEQFF
v_gene: TRBV20-1; abundance: NA; j_gene: TRBJ2-7; CDR3aa: CSASEGDRDPYEQYF
v_gene: TRBV18; abundance: NA; j_gene: TRBJ2-2; CDR3aa: CASSSTGDTGELFF
v_gene: TRBV11-2; abundance: NA; j_gene: TRBJ2-1; CDR3aa: CASSLGTTSYNEQFF
v_gene: TRBV24-1; abundance: NA; j_gene: TRBJ2-3; CDR3aa: CATSDSRLAGYTDTQYF
v_gene: TRBV6-2/TRBV6-3; abundance: NA; j_gene: TRBJ2-1; CDR3aa: CASSYLLPGNEQFF
v_gene: TRBV6-5; abundance: NA; j_gene: TRBJ2-7; CDR3aa: CASSYGGTGGSYEQYF
v_gene: TRBV6-5; abundance: NA; j_gene: TRBJ2-7; CDR3aa: CASSWDNYEQYF
v_gene: TRBV20-1; abundance: NA; j_gene: TRBJ1-2; CDR3aa: CSARVPGQGDPNYGYTF
v_gene: TRBV11-2; abundance: NA; j_gene: TRBJ2-3; CDR3aa: CASSTGPDTDTQYF
v_gene: TRBV9; abundance: NA; j_gene: TRBJ2-2; CDR3aa: CASSLSTGGELFF
v_gene: TRBV3-1; abundance: NA; j_gene: TRBJ2-7; CDR3aa: CASSRSSYEQYF
v_gene: TRBV5-5; abundance: NA; j_gene: TRBJ2-7; CDR3aa: CASSMGLAGMNEQYF
v_gene: TRBV28; abundance: NA; j_gene: TRBJ2-5; CDR3aa: CASSLEGGGFQETQYF
v_gene: TRBV27; abundance: NA; j_gene: TRBJ2-3; CDR3aa: CASSFLAGPDTQYF
v_gene: TRBV18; abundance: NA; j_gene: TRBJ1-2; CDR3aa: CASSPGHGYTF
v_gene: TRBV7-2; abundance: NA; j_gene: TRBJ2-5; CDR3aa: CASSYRARQETQYF
v_gene: TRBV29-1; abundance: NA; j_gene: TRBJ1-1; CDR3aa: CSVGQVGAYTEAFF
v_gene: TRBV20-1; abundance: NA; j_gene: TRBJ2-1; CDR3aa: CSARDRLGPSTYNEQFF
v_gene: TRBV5-1; abundance: NA; j_gene: TRBJ2-7; CDR3aa: CASSSWGGLAEQYF
v_gene: TRBV7-2; abundance: NA; j_gene: TRBJ2-3; CDR3aa: CASSLRVGGPSTDTQYF
v_gene: TRBV7-3; abundance: NA; j_gene: TRBJ1-1; CDR3aa: CASSEGQIGSEAFF